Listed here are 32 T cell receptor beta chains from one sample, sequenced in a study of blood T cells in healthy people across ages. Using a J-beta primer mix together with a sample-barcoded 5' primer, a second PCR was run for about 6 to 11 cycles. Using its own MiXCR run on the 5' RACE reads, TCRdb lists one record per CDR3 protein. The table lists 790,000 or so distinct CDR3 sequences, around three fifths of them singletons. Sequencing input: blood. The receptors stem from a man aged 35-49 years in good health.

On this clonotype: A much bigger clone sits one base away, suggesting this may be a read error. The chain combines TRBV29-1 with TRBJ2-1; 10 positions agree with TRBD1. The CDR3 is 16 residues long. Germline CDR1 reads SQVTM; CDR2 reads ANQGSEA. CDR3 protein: CSVENRQGAGYKEQFF. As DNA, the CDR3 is TGCAGCGTTGAGAACAGACAGGGGGCCGGATACAAGGAGCAGTTCTTC.

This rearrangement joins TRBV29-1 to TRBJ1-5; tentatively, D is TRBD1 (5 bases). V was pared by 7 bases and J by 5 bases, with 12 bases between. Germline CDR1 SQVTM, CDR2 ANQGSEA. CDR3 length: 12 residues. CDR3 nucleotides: TGCAGCGCGGCTCGGGGGGATCAGCCCCAGCATTTT. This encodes CSAARGDQPQHF.

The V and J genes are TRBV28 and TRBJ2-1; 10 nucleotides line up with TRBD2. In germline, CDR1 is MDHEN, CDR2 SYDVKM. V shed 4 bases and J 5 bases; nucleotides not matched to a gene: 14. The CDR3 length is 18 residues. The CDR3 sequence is CASSSSGRAWGSHNEQFF. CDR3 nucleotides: TGTGCCAGCAGTTCAAGCGGGAGGGCCTGGGGGTCCCACAATGAGCAGTTCTTC.

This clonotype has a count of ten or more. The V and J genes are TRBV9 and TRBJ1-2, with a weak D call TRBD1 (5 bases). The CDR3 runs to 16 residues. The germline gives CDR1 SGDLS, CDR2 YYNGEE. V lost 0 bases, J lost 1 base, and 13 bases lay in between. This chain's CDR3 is CASSVAWTPLNYGYTF. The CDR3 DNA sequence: TGTGCCAGCAGCGTAGCTTGGACACCCCTTAACTATGGCTACACCTTC.

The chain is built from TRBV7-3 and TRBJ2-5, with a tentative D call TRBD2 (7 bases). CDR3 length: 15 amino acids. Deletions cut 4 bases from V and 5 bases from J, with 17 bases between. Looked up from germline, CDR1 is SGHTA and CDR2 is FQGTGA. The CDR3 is CASSSRGGASETQYF. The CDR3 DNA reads TGTGCCAGCAGCTCTAGGGGGGGGGCCTCGGAGACCCAGTACTTC.

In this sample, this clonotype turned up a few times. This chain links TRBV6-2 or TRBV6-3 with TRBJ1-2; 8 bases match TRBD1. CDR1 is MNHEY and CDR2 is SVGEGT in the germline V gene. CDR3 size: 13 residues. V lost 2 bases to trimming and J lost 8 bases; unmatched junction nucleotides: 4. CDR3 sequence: CASSYGQGGGYTF. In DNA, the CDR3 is TGTGCCAGCAGTTACGGACAGGGAGGCGGCTACACCTTC.

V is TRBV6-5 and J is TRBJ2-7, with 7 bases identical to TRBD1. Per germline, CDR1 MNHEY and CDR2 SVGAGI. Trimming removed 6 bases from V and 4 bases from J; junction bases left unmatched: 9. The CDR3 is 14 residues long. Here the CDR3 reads CASRVTGQGYEQYF. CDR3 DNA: TGTGCCAGCAGGGTGACAGGGCAAGGGTACGAGCAGTACTTC.

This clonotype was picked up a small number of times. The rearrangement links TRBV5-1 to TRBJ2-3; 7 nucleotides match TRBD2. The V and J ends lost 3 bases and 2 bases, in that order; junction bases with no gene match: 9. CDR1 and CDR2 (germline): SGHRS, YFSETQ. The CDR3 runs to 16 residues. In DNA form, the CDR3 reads TGCGCCAGCAGCTGGGCCCCTAGCGGACCCACAGATACGCAGTATTTT. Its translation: CASSWAPSGPTDTQYF.

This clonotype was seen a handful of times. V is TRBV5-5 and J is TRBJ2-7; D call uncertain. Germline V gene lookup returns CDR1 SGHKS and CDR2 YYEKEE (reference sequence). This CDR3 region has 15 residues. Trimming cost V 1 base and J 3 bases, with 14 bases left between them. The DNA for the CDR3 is TGTGCCAGCAGCTTGTTCGAAGACCGGTACTACGAGCAGTACTTC. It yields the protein CASSLFEDRYYEQYF.

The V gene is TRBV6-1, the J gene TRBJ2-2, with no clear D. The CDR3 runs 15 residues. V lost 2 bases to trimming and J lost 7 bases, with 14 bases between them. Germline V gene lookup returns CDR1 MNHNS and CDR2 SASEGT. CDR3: CASSELSGSNGELFF. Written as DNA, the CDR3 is TGTGCCAGCAGTGAATTAAGTGGGTCTAACGGGGAGCTGTTTTTT.

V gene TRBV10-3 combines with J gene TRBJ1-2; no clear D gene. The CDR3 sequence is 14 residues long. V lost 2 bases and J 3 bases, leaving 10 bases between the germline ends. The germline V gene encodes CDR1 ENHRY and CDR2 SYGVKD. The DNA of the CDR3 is TGTGCCATCAGTGAGGCGAGGGCAGACTATGGCTACACCTTC. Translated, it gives CAISEARADYGYTF.

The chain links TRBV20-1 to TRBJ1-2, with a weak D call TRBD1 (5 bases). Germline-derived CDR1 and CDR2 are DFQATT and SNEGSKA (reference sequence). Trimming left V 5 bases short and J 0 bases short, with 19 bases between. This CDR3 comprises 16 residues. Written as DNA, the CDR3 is TGCAGTGCTTACGGGAACGACGGGGCTACTAACTATGGCTACACCTTC. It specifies CSAYGNDGATNYGYTF.

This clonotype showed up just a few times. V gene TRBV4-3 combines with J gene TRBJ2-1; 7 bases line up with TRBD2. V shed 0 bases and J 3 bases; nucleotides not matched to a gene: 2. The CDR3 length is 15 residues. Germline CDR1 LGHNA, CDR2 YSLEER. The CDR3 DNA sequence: TGCGCCAGCAGCCAAGATGGGGAGGGCTACAATGAGCAGTTCTTC. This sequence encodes CASSQDGEGYNEQFF.

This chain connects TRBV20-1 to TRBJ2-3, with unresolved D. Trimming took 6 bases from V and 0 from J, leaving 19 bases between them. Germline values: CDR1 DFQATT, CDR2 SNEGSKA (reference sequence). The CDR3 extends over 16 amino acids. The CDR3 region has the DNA TGCAGTGCCTCTCCTTTGACTGTTTCTAGCACAGATACGCAGTATTTT. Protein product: CSASPLTVSSTDTQYF.

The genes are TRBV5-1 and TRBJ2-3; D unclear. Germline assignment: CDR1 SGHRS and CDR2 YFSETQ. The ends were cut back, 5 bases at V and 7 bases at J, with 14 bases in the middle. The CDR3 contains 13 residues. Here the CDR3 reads CASSSITLHTQYF. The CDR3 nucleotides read TGCGCCAGCAGTAGCATAACTCTTCATACGCAGTATTTT. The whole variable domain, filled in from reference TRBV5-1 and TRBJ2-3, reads KAGVTQTPRYLIKTRGQQVTLSCSPISGHRSVSWYQQTPGQGLQFLFEYFSETQRNKGNFPGRFSGRQFSNSRSEMNVSTLELGDSALYLCASSSITLHTQYFGPGTRLTVL.

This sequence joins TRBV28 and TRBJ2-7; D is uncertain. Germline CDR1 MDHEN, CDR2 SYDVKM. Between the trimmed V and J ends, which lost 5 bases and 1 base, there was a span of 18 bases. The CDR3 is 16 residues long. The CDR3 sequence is CASSPPSQILSYEQYF. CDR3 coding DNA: TGTGCCAGCAGTCCCCCGAGCCAGATACTATCCTACGAGCAGTACTTC.

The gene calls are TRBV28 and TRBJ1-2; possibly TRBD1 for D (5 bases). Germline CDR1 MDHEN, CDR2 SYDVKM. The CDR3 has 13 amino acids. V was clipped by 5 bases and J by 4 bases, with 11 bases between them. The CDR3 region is CASSHGTPYGYTF. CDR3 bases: TGTGCCAGCAGTCACGGGACTCCCTATGGCTACACCTTC.

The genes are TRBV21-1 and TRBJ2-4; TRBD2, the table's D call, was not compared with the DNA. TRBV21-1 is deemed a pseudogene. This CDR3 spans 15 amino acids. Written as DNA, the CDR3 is TGTGCCAGCAGCAAAGATGGAGGGAGGGAAAACAGTCAGTACTTC. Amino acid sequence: CASSKDGGRENSQYF.

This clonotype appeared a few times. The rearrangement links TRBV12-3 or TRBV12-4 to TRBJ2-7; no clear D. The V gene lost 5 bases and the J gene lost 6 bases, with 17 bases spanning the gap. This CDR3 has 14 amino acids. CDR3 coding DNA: TGTGCCAGCAGTCGCCTTTATGGGGTGGCCGAGCAGTACTTC. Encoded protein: CASSRLYGVAEQYF.

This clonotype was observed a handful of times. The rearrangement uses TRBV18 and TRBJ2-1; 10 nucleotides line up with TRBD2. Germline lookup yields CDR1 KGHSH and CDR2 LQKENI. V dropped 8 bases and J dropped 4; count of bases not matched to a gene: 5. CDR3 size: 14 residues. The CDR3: CASLTSGEYNEQFF. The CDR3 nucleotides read TGTGCCAGCCTCACTAGCGGGGAATACAATGAGCAGTTCTTC.

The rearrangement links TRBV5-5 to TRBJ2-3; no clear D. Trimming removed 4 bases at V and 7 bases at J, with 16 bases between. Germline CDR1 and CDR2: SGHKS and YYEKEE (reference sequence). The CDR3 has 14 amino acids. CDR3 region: CASSKTDGLNTQYF. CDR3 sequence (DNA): TGTGCCAGCAGCAAAACAGACGGGCTGAATACGCAGTATTTT.

Here the CDR3 reads CATSRARQGTDTQYF. The CDR3 DNA is TGTGCCACCAGCAGAGCCCGACAGGGGACAGATACGCAGTATTTT. The chain is built from TRBV15 and TRBJ2-3; TRBD1 matches at 8 bases. The germline CDR1 and CDR2 sequences are LNHNV and YYDKDF (reference sequence). V lost 1 base, J lost 3 bases, and 3 bases stayed unmatched. CDR3 length equals 15 residues.

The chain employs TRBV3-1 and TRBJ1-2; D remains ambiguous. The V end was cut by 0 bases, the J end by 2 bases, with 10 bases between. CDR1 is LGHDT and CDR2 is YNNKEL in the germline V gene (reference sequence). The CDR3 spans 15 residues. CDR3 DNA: TGTGCCAGCAGCCAAGATCCCAAGACCAACTATGGCTACACCTTC. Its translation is CASSQDPKTNYGYTF.

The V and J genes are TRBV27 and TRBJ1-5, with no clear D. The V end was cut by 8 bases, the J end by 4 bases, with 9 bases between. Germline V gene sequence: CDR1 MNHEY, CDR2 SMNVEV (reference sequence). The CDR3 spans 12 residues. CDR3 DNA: TGTGCCAGCGCGGGCCTAAATCAGCCCCAGCATTTT. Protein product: CASAGLNQPQHF.

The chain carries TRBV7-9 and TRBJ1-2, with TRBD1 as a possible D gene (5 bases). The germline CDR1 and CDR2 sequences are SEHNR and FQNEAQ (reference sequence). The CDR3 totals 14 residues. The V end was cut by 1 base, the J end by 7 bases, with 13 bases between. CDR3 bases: TGTGCCAGCAGCTTAGGCGCAGGGCTGGGTGGCTACACCTTC. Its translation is CASSLGAGLGGYTF.

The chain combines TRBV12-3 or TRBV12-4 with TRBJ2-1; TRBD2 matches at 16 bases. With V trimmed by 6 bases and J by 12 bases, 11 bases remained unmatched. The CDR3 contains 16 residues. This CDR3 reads CASSPAGLAGGGRQFF. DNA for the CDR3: TGTGCCAGCAGCCCGGCGGGACTAGCGGGAGGGGGAAGGCAGTTCTTC.

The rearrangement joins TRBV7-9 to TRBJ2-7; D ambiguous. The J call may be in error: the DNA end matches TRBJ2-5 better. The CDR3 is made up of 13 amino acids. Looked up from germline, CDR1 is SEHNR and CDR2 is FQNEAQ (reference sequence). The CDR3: CASSLEFQETQYF. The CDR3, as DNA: TGTGCCAGCAGCTTAGAGTTTCAGGAGACCCAGTACTTC.

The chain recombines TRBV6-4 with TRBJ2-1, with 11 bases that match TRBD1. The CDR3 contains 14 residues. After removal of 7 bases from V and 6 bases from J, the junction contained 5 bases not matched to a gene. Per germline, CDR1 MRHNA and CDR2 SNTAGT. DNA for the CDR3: TGTGCCAGCATTGAGGACAGGGGGCCCAATGAGCAGTTCTTC. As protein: CASIEDRGPNEQFF.

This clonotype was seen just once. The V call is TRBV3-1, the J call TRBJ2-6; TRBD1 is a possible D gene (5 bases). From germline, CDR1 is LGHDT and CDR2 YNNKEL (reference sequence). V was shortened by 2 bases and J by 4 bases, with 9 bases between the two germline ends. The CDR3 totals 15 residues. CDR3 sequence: CASSQSGPGANVLTF. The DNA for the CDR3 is TGTGCCAGCAGCCAATCAGGGCCCGGGGCCAACGTCCTGACTTTC.

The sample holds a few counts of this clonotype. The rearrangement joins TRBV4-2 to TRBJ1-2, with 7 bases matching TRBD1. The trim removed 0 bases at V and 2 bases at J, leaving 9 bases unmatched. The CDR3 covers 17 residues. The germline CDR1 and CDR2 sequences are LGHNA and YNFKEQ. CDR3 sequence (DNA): TGTGCCAGCAGCCAAGATCACGGAGCAGGGGGGAACTATGGCTACACCTTC. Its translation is CASSQDHGAGGNYGYTF.

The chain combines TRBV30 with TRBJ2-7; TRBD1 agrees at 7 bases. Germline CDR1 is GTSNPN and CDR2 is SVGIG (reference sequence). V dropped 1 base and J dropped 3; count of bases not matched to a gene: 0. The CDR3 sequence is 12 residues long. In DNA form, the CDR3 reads TGTGCCTGGAGTGGACAGGGCTACGAGCAGTACTTC. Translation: CAWSGQGYEQYF.

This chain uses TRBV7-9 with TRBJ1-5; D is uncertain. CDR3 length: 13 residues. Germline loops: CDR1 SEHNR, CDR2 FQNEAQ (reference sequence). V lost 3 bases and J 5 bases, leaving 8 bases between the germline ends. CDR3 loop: CASSFGRHQPQHF. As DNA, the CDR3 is TGTGCCAGCAGCTTTGGGAGGCATCAGCCCCAGCATTTT.